This TCR beta chain was sequenced during a study of shared clonotypes between healthy human individuals. Free of recent acute infections or vaccinations, the donors were healthy HIV-negative adults. The sorted-subset replicate PCRs were given around 190 ng DNA, which is tens of thousands of T cell genomes. Sequencing used immunoSEQ multiplex PCR; TCRdb keeps in-frame clones, though not all of them. The data show 2,100,000 or so clones, under 97% seen once. The CDR3 is 15 residues long. CDR1 is SGHTA and CDR2 is FQGTGA in the germline V gene. Deletions cut 2 bases from V and 1 base from J, with 9 bases between.

The sample taken for sequencing was naive CD4+ T cells sorted from blood. Subset described: CD45RA+ positively selected. This sequence joins TRBV7-3 and TRBJ2-1; D might be TRBD1 (6 bases). This receptor was taken from a man in his late teens or twenties in good health. This CDR3 is CASSLEGVSYNEQFF. The CDR3 DNA is TGTGCCAGCAGCTTAGAGGGGGTGTCCTACAATGAGCAGTTCTTC.